The following is a T cell receptor beta chain sequence with its context. The antigen remains undetermined. This sample is drawn from a study of T cell responses to AZD1222 COVID-19 vaccine. Points from the study as a whole: Spike-specific TCR breadth and depth rose after two AZD1222 doses. Clonal diversity was possibly underestimated, and white British individuals and females predominated among donors.

Germline CDR1 SGHTA, CDR2 FQGNSA. V gave up 3 bases and J gave up 5 bases, with 14 bases separating them. The CDR3 loop spans 15 amino acids. The assay was immunoSEQ multiplex PCR, and TCRdb's table has in-frame clones only and misses some. The sample lists about 70,000 clones, more than 75% occurring once. The rearrangement joins TRBV7-2 to TRBJ1-5, with D perhaps TRBD1 (6 bases). Sequencing was performed on peripheral blood, taken 28 days after the second dose of the MenACWY control vaccine. The sequence came from an adult who received the MenACWY meningococcal vaccine as a control. The CDR3: CASSLSQGEHQPQHF. Written as DNA, the CDR3 is TGTGCCAGCAGCTTGTCACAGGGAGAACATCAGCCCCAGCATTTT.